One sample yielded the 2 T cell receptor beta chains listed below, sequenced in a study of cytotoxic CD8 clonotypes in ibrutinib-treated CLL. Measured with immunoSEQ multiplex PCR; TCRdb has only the in-frame clones, and not every one. In the table there are 100,000 to 150,000 clones, 70% to 90% of which are singletons. The sequencing here drew on PBMCs, taken after 24 months of ibrutinib treatment. These receptors originate from a human donor with chronic lymphocytic leukemia.

The rearrangement links TRBV29-1 to TRBJ2-7; D is possibly TRBD1 (5 bases). CDR3 length: 12 residues. The germline gives CDR1 SQVTM, CDR2 ANQGSEA. V was shortened by 3 bases and J by 1 base, with 7 bases between the two germline ends. The CDR3 region is CSVDAGSYEQYF. The CDR3 bases are TGCAGCGTTGATGCAGGGTCCTACGAGCAGTACTTC.

V is TRBV9 and J is TRBJ2-1, with TRBD2 identical over 16 bases. The length of the CDR3 is 16 residues. Germline assignment: CDR1 SGDLS and CDR2 YYNGEE. Trimming took 5 bases from V and 5 from J; bases not matched to a gene: 4. CDR3: CASRAGTSGGDNEQFF. The DNA of the CDR3 is TGTGCCAGCAGGGCAGGGACTAGCGGGGGGGACAATGAGCAGTTCTTC.